This T cell receptor beta chain appears in the sequencing data of a study of T cell repertoires in cytomegalovirus infection. About the research overall: Indications of both CMV infection and matching HLA type were provided by public TCR beta signatures.

Deletions cut 7 bases from V and 2 bases from J, with 14 bases between. Germline assignment: CDR1 MDHEN and CDR2 SYDVKM. This CDR3 region has 14 residues. Via MiXCR, TCRdb re-called the reads, giving one row per CDR3 protein. The sample includes under 850,000 distinct CDR3 sequences, 35% of them seen just once. Findings of the study overall: There were HLA-C-restricted CMV-specific TCR beta clonotypes dominating the ex vivo response. Carriers of CMV plus the relevant HLA were identified by cumulative public TCR beta family frequency.

Comment on this clonotype: Its antigen remains unidentified.

The sample comprised PBMCs. The V call is TRBV28, the J call TRBJ1-1; D may be TRBD1 (5 bases). This TCR was sampled from a human donor in good health (CMV status not recorded). Some clones in this sample may be carry-over from other donors' samples. Here the CDR3 DNA reads TGTGCCAGCACCCTGACAGAATTAAACACTGAAGCTTTCTTT. It codes for CASTLTELNTEAFF.